One T cell receptor beta chain is described in this entry. These data originate in a study of T cells in Graves' hyperthyroidism and ophthalmopathy. Diagnosing involved the use of clinical symptoms, serum thyroxine and TRAb, thyroid ultrasound and orbital computed tomography. Fresh 10 ml peripheral blood yielded PBMCs. Germline lookup yields CDR1 ENHRY and CDR2 SYGVKD. The CDR3 extends over 15 amino acids. Deletions cut 10 bases from V and 0 bases from J, with 16 bases between. TCR beta CDR3 regions were amplified from RNA. The study used the HTBI primer set for a first-round RT-PCR of the TCR CDR3. Using its own MiXCR run on the multiplex PCR reads, TCRdb lists one record per CDR3 protein. The sample records approximately 300,000 distinct CDR3 sequences, roughly 15% being singletons.

The clonotype comes from a young man with Graves' hyperthyroidism. V and J are TRBV10-3 and TRBJ2-1, with no clear D. The specimen was blood. The CDR3, as DNA: TGTGCCAGCGAGCCGACCACCGGCTCCTACAATGAGCAGTTCTTC. Translating it yields CASEPTTGSYNEQFF.